A selection of T cell receptor beta chains follows, all from one sample in a study of T-cell memory formation after mild COVID-19. Each CDR3 protein is one row after TCRdb ran MiXCR on the 5' RACE reads. This sample carries hundreds of thousands of distinct CDR3 sequences, less than 20% of them seen once, and the ten largest clones take around 24%. Material: PBMCs or a T cell subset sorted from them (not recorded which). The receptor source for this set is a man younger than 35 who had mild COVID-19 (a few samples of this study predate the infection). Cell type and time point are not known. Both conserved end residues are part of each CDR3. D genes are given only for firm matches. Only part of the rows carry a size: once, few, many, or a class if the clone is expanded.

v_call,d_call,j_call,clone_size,cdr3_nt,cdr3_aa
TRBV7-9,TRBD1,TRBJ1-3,many,TGTGCCAGCAGCTTTTCCACAGGGGACTCTGGAAACACCATATATTTT,CASSFSTGDSGNTIYF
TRBV2,.,TRBJ2-3,.,TGTGCCAGCAGCGAAGGTTCAGATACGCAGTATTTT,CASSEGSDTQYF
TRBV4-3,TRBD1,TRBJ2-3,few,TGCGCCAGCAGCCGGGACAGGGCCGCAGATACGCAGTATTTT,CASSRDRAADTQYF
TRBV12-3/TRBV12-4,.,TRBJ1-2,few,TGTGCCAGCAGTCTAATTAAGTATGGCTACACCTTC,CASSLIKYGYTF
TRBV18,TRBD1,TRBJ2-7,.,TGTGCCAGCTCACCGGGACAGGCCGCCTACGAGCAGTACTTC,CASSPGQAAYEQYF
TRBV5-1,.,TRBJ2-7,many,TGCGCCAGCAGCTTGGGGGACGCCAACTTCTACGAGCAGTACTTC,CASSLGDANFYEQYF
TRBV20-1,.,TRBJ2-2,many,TGCAGTGCTAGTGAGGGACGGGACACCGGGGAGCTGTTTTTT,CSASEGRDTGELFF
TRBV7-9,.,TRBJ1-4,.,TGTGCCACCACGTGGGGGAGGCATGAAAAACTGTTTTTT,CATTWGRHEKLFF
TRBV4-3,.,TRBJ2-5,many,TGCGCCAGCAGCCAAGGTCTGGCACTAGAGACCCAGTACTTC,CASSQGLALETQYF
TRBV20-1,.,TRBJ1-2,few,TGCAGTGCTAGTTGGCAGGCCTATGGCTACACCTTC,CSASWQAYGYTF
TRBV11-2,.,TRBJ2-4,.,TGTGCCAGCAGCCCAAGAATAGCCAAAAACATTCAGTACTTC,CASSPRIAKNIQYF
TRBV28,TRBD1,TRBJ2-1,.,TGTGCCAGCAGTTCCCCACAGGGGCGTGAGCAGTTCTTC,CASSSPQGREQFF
TRBV6-5,TRBD1,TRBJ2-1,few,TGTGCCAGCAGGTTGGACAGGGATGCTGAGCAGTTCTTC,CASRLDRDAEQFF
TRBV5-4,TRBD1,TRBJ2-2,few,TGTGCCAGCAGCCACGCCGGGACAGGGGGTACCGGGGAGCTGTTTTTT,CASSHAGTGGTGELFF
TRBV11-2,TRBD1,TRBJ1-2,few,TGTGCCAGCAGCATTCAGGGGGTCGGCTATGGCTACACCTTC,CASSIQGVGYGYTF
TRBV5-1,.,TRBJ2-2,many,TGCGCCAGCAGCTTGGCCAGGGTCGGTGACACCGGGGAGCTGTTTTTT,CASSLARVGDTGELFF
TRBV5-5,.,TRBJ1-2,.,TGTGCCAGCAGCCCCCGCGGGGAGGGCGGCTACACCTTC,CASSPRGEGGYTF
TRBV5-1,.,TRBJ2-1,many,TGCGCCAGCAGCGGGGTGGATTTGGGTGAGCAGTTCTTC,CASSGVDLGEQFF
TRBV13,.,TRBJ2-1,.,TGTGCCAGCAGCCTGTCGGGTAGTGAGCAGTTCTTC,CASSLSGSEQFF
TRBV7-9,TRBD2,TRBJ2-1,few,TGTGCCAGCCGGGGGGGTGTGAATGAGCAGTTCTTC,CASRGGVNEQFF
TRBV18,.,TRBJ2-7,few,TGTGCCAGCTCACTCCTTGGCGGGGGCACCTCCTACGAGCAGTACTTC,CASSLLGGGTSYEQYF
TRBV7-9,.,TRBJ1-1,.,TGTGCCAGCACCCTAACAGGGTACACTGAAGCTTTCTTT,CASTLTGYTEAFF
TRBV4-3,.,TRBJ2-7,.,TGCGCCAGCAGCCAAGCCAGGAACCACGAGCAGTACTTC,CASSQARNHEQYF
TRBV6-5,TRBD2,TRBJ2-3,many,TGTGCCAGCAGTTACTCGCGGCGACTAGCGGGGCGCACAGATACGCAGTATTTT,CASSYSRRLAGRTDTQYF
TRBV6-5,.,TRBJ1-1,.,TGTGCCAGCATTTACTCAGCCGGGACCGCTGAAGCTTTCTTT,CASIYSAGTAEAFF